Below are 3 T cell receptor beta chains sequenced from a single sample in a study of blood T cell repertoires in COVID-19. Sequencing used immunoSEQ multiplex PCR; TCRdb keeps in-frame clones, though not all of them. This sample has approximately 200,000 clones, with just over 85% found just once. Sequencing was carried out using peripheral blood. The receptors derive from a man aged 45-65 years with acute or convalescent COVID-19.

The rearrangement uses TRBV10-3 and TRBJ2-1; 10 nucleotides agree with TRBD2. J lost 4 bases, V lost 7 bases, and 1 base had no gene match. There are 13 residues in the CDR3. Germline V CDR1 and CDR2: ENHRY, SYGVKD. This CDR3 is CAITSGGYNEQFF. In DNA, the CDR3 is TGTGCCATCACTAGCGGGGGTTACAATGAGCAGTTCTTC.

This clone has just one count. The chain employs TRBV6-5 and TRBJ2-3; 10 bases line up with TRBD1. The length of the CDR3 is 15 residues. J lost 5 bases, V lost 4 bases, and 6 bases had no gene match. Germline V gene lookup returns CDR1 MNHEY and CDR2 SVGAGI. The CDR3 region is CASSWGTGEEDTQYF. The CDR3 DNA sequence: TGTGCCAGCAGTTGGGGGACAGGGGAAGAAGATACGCAGTATTTT.

This clone showed up just once. The chain combines TRBV12-3 or TRBV12-4 with TRBJ2-5; TRBD2 aligns across 9 bases. This CDR3 is 13 amino acids long. The J segment lost 6 bases and the V segment lost 6 bases, leaving 5 bases of the junction unmatched. The DNA for the CDR3 is TGTGCCAGCAGGCTAGCGGGGCCCCAGACCCAGTACTTC. Protein sequence: CASRLAGPQTQYF.